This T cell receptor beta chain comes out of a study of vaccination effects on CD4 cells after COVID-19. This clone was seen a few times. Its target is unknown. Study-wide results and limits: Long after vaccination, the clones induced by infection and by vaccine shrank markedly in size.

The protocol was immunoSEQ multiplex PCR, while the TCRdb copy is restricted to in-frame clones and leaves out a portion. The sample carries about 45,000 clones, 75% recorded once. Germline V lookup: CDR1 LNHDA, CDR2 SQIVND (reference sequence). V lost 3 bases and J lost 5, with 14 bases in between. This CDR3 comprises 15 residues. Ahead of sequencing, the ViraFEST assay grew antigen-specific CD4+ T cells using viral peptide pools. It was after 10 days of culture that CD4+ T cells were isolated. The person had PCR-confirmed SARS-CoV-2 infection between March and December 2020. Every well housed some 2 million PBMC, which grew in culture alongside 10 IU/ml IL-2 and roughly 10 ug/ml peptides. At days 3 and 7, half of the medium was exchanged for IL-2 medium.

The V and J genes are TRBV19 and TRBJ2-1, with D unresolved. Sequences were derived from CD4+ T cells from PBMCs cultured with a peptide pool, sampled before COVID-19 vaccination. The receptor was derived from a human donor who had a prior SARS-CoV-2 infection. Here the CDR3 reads CASSIFRPSDNEQFF. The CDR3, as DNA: TGTGCCAGTAGTATTTTTAGACCATCCGACAATGAGCAGTTCTTC.